This T cell receptor beta chain came from a study of patients and donors after allogeneic stem cell transplantation. This clonotype has at least ten counts. MiXCR was run by TCRdb on the RT-PCR reads, yielding one entry per CDR3 protein. Of about a million distinct CDR3 sequences in the sample, under 20% were seen once. This CDR3 is 13 amino acids long. Trimming pared 5 bases from V and 2 bases from J, leaving 9 bases between. Germline assignment: CDR1 KGHSH and CDR2 LQKENI. The source material was blood, either unsorted or a sorted T cell fraction (not recorded which). The origin of this receptor is a human donor who was either an allogeneic HSCT recipient or a stem cell or donor lymphocyte infusion donor (not recorded which). It is not recorded whose cells these are; they may come from a transplant donor. The V call is TRBV18, the J call TRBJ2-5; the D gene is possibly TRBD1 (6 bases). CDR3 residues: CASSTGQQETQYF. The CDR3 DNA is TGTGCCAGCTCAACCGGACAGCAAGAGACCCAGTACTTC.